This TCR beta chain derives from a study of early T cells in non-severe SARS-CoV-2 infection. Whole-study context: Sequenced material consisted of bulk RNA (from unsorted whole blood), and chains were unpaired.

Attached unique molecular identifiers marked individual cDNA molecules. TCRdb reprocessed the 5' RACE reads with MiXCR, giving one entry per CDR3 protein. The sample has tens of thousands of distinct CDR3 sequences, about 13% seen once. This clonotype was detected ten times or more. Antigen: not known. Germline lookup yields CDR1 SGHDN and CDR2 FVKESK. The V gene lost 3 bases and the J gene lost 8 bases, with 25 bases spanning the gap. CDR3 length: 17 amino acids. Points from the study as a whole: A preference for anti-spike CD8 responses marked VDJdb matching, which missed private and CD4 specificities.

This sequence joins TRBV14 and TRBJ1-2; D is possibly TRBD1 (6 bases). The receptor was derived from an adult who was a healthcare worker with PCR-confirmed SARS-CoV-2 infection or an uninfected control (not recorded which). Sequencing was performed on whole blood. The CDR3 loop is CASSHRPGDPLIKGYTF. As DNA, the CDR3 is TGTGCCAGCAGCCACCGGCCAGGGGATCCCCTCATAAAAGGCTACACCTTC.